Following are 24 T cell receptor beta chains from one sample sequenced in a study of T cells expressing NK-cell markers. TCRdb re-called the 5' RACE reads and catalogs CDR3 proteins one per entry, DNA excluded. The listing records some 600,000 distinct CDR3 sequences. Material for sequencing was blood T cells: a sorted CD56 or NKG2C T cell subset, CD4+ or CD8+ T cells, or bulk PBMC T cells (not recorded which). These TCRs come from a man aged 18 to 30 in good health.

The V call is TRBV12-3 or TRBV12-4, the J call TRBJ1-5. The CDR3 is 13 residues long. CDR3 region: CASRAEVLQPQHF.

The chain joins TRBV7-9 to TRBJ2-7; checking the TCRdb D call of TRBD1 is not possible without DNA. Per germline, CDR1 SEHNR and CDR2 FQNEAQ (reference sequence). The CDR3 has 16 residues. CDR3 residues: CASSHGRKGGSHEQYF.

The chain carries TRBV11-3 and TRBJ2-3; the TCRdb D gene call, TRBD1, has no DNA to confirm it. Germline-derived CDR1 and CDR2 are SGHNT and YENEEA. The CDR3 consists of 16 residues. The CDR3 sequence is CASSFPEWTDTDTQYF.

The chain couples TRBV7-9 to TRBJ2-1; the TRBD2 assignment by TCRdb is unverifiable without DNA. This CDR3 region has 16 residues. The germline gives CDR1 SEHNR, CDR2 FQNEAQ (reference sequence). The CDR3 spells CASSLVRAEAPNEQFF.

The gene calls are TRBV24-1 and TRBJ2-1; no DNA is available, so the TRBD2 call from TCRdb remains unchecked. CDR1 KGHDR and CDR2 SFDVKD come from the germline V gene. The CDR3 has 19 amino acids. This CDR3 reads CATSDIKPGLAGEGNEQFF.

The CDR3 reads CSAFGVSGNTIYF. The J gene is TRBJ1-3, the V gene TRBV20-1. Germline V gene sequence: CDR1 DFQATT, CDR2 SNEGSKA (reference sequence). The CDR3 has 13 amino acids.

CDR3 sequence reads: CASSQRGLAGAYNEQFF. The gene calls are TRBV5-1 and TRBJ2-1; with no DNA, the TCRdb D assignment of TRBD2 cannot be verified. The CDR3 sequence is 17 residues long. The V gene's germline CDR1 is SGHRS and CDR2 YFSETQ.

This chain joins TRBV7-9 and TRBJ2-7. Germline-derived CDR1 and CDR2 are SEHNR and FQNEAQ (reference sequence). The CDR3 loop spans 12 amino acids. The CDR3 protein is CASSSGTYEQYF. The full variable domain, completed using reference TRBV7-9 and TRBJ2-7, is DTGVSQNPRHKITKRGQNVTFRCDPISEHNRLYWYRQTLGQGPEFLTYFQNEAQLEKSRLLSDRFSAERPKGSFSTLEIQRTEQGDSAMYLCASSSGTYEQYFGPGTRLTVT.

The gene calls are TRBV12-3 or TRBV12-4 and TRBJ2-2; TCRdb's D call, TRBD1, is unchecked because there is no DNA. The CDR3 loop spans 14 amino acids. The CDR3 loop is CASRPGQVPGELFF.

The J gene is TRBJ2-5, the V gene TRBV24-1; as DNA is missing, the TRBD2 call by TCRdb cannot be tested. Per the germline V gene, CDR1 is KGHDR and CDR2 is SFDVKD. The CDR3 covers 16 residues. The CDR3: CATSDFGGADQETQYF.

The V and J genes are TRBV15 and TRBJ1-1; as DNA is missing, the TRBD1 call by TCRdb cannot be tested. CDR1 LNHNV and CDR2 YYDKDF come from the germline V gene (reference sequence). The CDR3 contains 16 residues. The CDR3 sequence is CATSRDWGGMNTEAFF.

J is TRBJ2-7 and V is TRBV10-3; TCRdb proposes TRBD2, but this gene call is untestable without DNA. Looked up from germline, CDR1 is ENHRY and CDR2 is SYGVKD. The CDR3 consists of 15 residues. CDR3 sequence reads: CAISELAESVYEQYF.

This sequence joins TRBV29-1 and TRBJ2-3; no DNA is available, so the TRBD2 call from TCRdb remains unchecked. Germline CDR1 and CDR2: SQVTM and ANQGSEA. The CDR3 loop spans 16 amino acids. CDR3 in amino acids: CSVARTSGSGTDTQYF.

The chain uses TRBV3-1 and TRBJ2-1; TCRdb designates TRBD1, a call that cannot be tested without DNA. The CDR3 runs 13 residues. CDR1 is LGHDT, CDR2 YNNKEL, per germline (reference sequence). The CDR3 sequence: CASSQVVGGEQFF.

This sequence joins TRBV7-6 and TRBJ1-1; TCRdb's D call of TRBD1 is untestable without DNA. Germline values: CDR1 SGHVS, CDR2 FNYEAQ. The CDR3 is made up of 16 amino acids. The CDR3 protein is CASSNPGTGVGGEAFF.

The V and J genes are TRBV12-3 or TRBV12-4 and TRBJ2-7; the TCRdb call, TRBD2, lacks DNA for checking. The length of the CDR3 is 16 residues. The CDR3 sequence: CASSPRTSGSAFEQYF.

The chain uses TRBV5-1 and TRBJ1-1; as DNA is missing, the TRBD1 call by TCRdb cannot be tested. CDR1 and CDR2 (germline): SGHRS, YFSETQ. This CDR3 is 12 amino acids long. The CDR3 loop is CASKGVTAEAFF.

The V call is TRBV4-1, the J call TRBJ2-4; TCRdb outputs TRBD1, but without DNA this stays unchecked. CDR1 MGHRA and CDR2 YSYEKL come from the germline V gene. CDR3 length equals 15 residues. The CDR3 protein is CASSQAGAGVNIQYF.

This chain joins TRBV12-5 and TRBJ2-1. CDR1 LGHNT and CDR2 FRNRAP come from the germline V gene. The length of the CDR3 is 15 residues. CDR3 sequence reads: CASGLVRSSYNEQFF.

This chain joins TRBV7-9 and TRBJ1-1; TCRdb indicates TRBD1, and absent DNA this call remains unverified. The germline CDR1 and CDR2 sequences are SEHNR and FQNEAQ (reference sequence). The CDR3 has 13 amino acids. CDR3: CASSPGSNTEAFF.

The chain recombines TRBV12-3 or TRBV12-4 with TRBJ2-1; TCRdb's assignment of TRBD1 cannot be checked, as there is no DNA. The length of the CDR3 is 15 residues. CDR3 protein: CASSSREVSFDEQFF.

This rearrangement joins TRBV7-2 to TRBJ2-1. Germline-derived CDR1 and CDR2 are SGHTA and FQGNSA. CDR3 length: 14 amino acids. This chain's CDR3 is CASSPQSSANEQFF.

The V and J genes are TRBV20-1 and TRBJ2-1; TCRdb proposes TRBD1, but this gene call is untestable without DNA. CDR1 is DFQATT, CDR2 SNEGSKA, per germline (reference sequence). The CDR3 runs 11 residues. This chain's CDR3 is CSAHSEGEQFF.

The chain's CDR3 is CASSLGGQIDGYTF. This chain links TRBV5-1 with TRBJ1-2; lacking DNA, the TRBD1 call made by TCRdb goes unchecked. The CDR3 is made up of 14 amino acids. CDR1 and CDR2 from the germline V gene are SGHRS and YFSETQ.